These 6 T cell receptor beta chains share one sample of origin, sequenced in a study of blood T cell repertoires in COVID-19 (dated by TCRdb to about 2020). The library was produced with the immunoSEQ multiplex PCR assay. TCRdb carries this immuneACCESS record with in-frame sequences only. Its versions omit some clonotypes, under half of them owing to an unresolved V gene in the studies checked, with the rest unexplained. Counted in this sample were 200,000 to 250,000 clones; 90% of them appeared once. The ten largest clonotypes hold approximately 16% of the sample. Sequenced sample: PBMCs or T cells enriched from blood (not recorded which). These receptors were collected from a man aged 25-40 years who had been exposed to COVID-19.

The rearrangement joins TRBV19 to TRBJ1-2; 8 bases map to TRBD1. Germline CDR1 reads LNHDA; CDR2 reads SQIVND (reference sequence). V lost 7 bases, J lost 8 bases, and 21 bases stayed unmatched. The CDR3 runs 17 residues. The CDR3: CASNPLRGQASLGGYTF. The CDR3 DNA follows: TGTGCCAGTAATCCATTGAGGGGACAGGCCTCGTTAGGGGGCTACACCTTC.

This chain uses TRBV28 with TRBJ1-1; D not certain. The CDR3 runs to 12 residues. The germline V gene encodes CDR1 MDHEN and CDR2 SYDVKM. V gave up 7 bases and J gave up 1 base, with 7 bases separating them. DNA for the CDR3: TGTGCCAGCATTACAGCGAACACTGAAGCTTTCTTT. Translation gives CASITANTEAFF.

The chain recombines TRBV3-1 (or the pseudogene TRBV3-2) with TRBJ2-1; 8 bases agree with TRBD1. This CDR3 comprises 17 residues. From germline, CDR1 is LGHDT and CDR2 YNNKEL (reference sequence). Unmatched junction bases numbered 10, after V lost 0 bases and J lost 6 bases. In DNA, the CDR3 is TGTGCCAGCAGCCAAGAATACTCGACAGGGGTAGCCAATGAGCAGTTCTTC. It specifies CASSQEYSTGVANEQFF.

The CDR3 DNA follows: TGTGCCTGGAGTGCAGGGAGGCCCGCCGAGCAGTACTTC. Protein sequence: CAWSAGRPAEQYF. The chain joins TRBV30 to TRBJ2-7; a weak D match, TRBD2 (6 bases). CDR1 GTSNPN and CDR2 SVGIG come from the germline V gene (reference sequence). The ends were cut back, 1 base at V and 6 bases at J, with 13 bases in the middle. The CDR3 is made up of 13 amino acids.

This chain links TRBV4-3 with TRBJ1-2, with unresolved D. The CDR3 has 16 amino acids. With 0 bases removed from V and 2 bases from J, the gap between germline ends came to 13 bases. Germline CDR1 LGHNA, CDR2 YSLEER. As DNA, the CDR3 is TGCGCCAGCAGCCAAGAGGAGCGGGCGACGAACTATGGCTACACCTTC. Residues: CASSQEERATNYGYTF.

The CDR3 spells CASSLGDYHSYNEQFF. DNA for the CDR3: TGTGCCAGCAGCTTAGGGGACTACCACTCCTACAATGAGCAGTTCTTC. This chain connects TRBV9 to TRBJ2-1; 7 nucleotides agree with TRBD2. Germline CDR1 reads SGDLS; CDR2 reads YYNGEE. The ends lost 4 bases at V and 0 bases at J; junction bases unmatched: 7. There are 16 residues in the CDR3. The complete variable domain, with remaining parts taken from reference TRBV9 and TRBJ2-1, reads DSGVTQTPKHLITATGQRVTLRCSPRSGDLSVYWYQQSLDQGLQFLIQYYNGEERAKGNILERFSAQQFPDLHSELNLSSLELGDSALYFCASSLGDYHSYNEQFFGPGTRLTVL.